This TCR beta chain was recovered during a study of T cells after yellow fever vaccination. Study observations and caveats: Subsequent booster samples again held most clones from primary vaccination (under 98% CD4, about 90% CD8).

A universal primer site and UMIs were added as TCR cDNA was made by 5'RACE template switching. TCRdb re-analysed the 5' RACE reads in MiXCR, keeping a single row per CDR3 protein. The table records 250,000 to 350,000 distinct CDR3 sequences, around 6.8% of them present only once. Notes on this clonotype: Antigen: not known.

CDR1 SGHKS and CDR2 YYEKEE come from the germline V gene (reference sequence). The V end was cut by 1 base, the J end by 2 bases, with 10 bases between. The CDR3 spans 15 residues. The clonotype was recovered from a man younger than 30 who received the YFV17D yellow fever vaccine. The sample was PBMCs, taken around 45 days after the first yellow fever vaccination. The chain combines TRBV5-5 with TRBJ1-5; tentative D call: TRBD1 (6 bases). The CDR3 region has the DNA TGTGCCAGCAGCTTGACAGGGATGGGCAATCAGCCCCAGCATTTT. It encodes CASSLTGMGNQPQHF.